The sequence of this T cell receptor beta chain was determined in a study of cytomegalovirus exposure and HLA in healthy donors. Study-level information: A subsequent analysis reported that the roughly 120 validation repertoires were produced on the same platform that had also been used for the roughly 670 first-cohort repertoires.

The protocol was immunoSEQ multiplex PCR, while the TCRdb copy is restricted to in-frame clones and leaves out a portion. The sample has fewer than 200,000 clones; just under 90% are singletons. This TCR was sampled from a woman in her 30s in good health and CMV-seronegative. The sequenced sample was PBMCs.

In nucleotides, the CDR3 is TGTGCCAGCAGCTTAGATAAAGGGAGCGGCTCCTATAATTCACCCCTCCACTTT. It encodes CASSLDKGSGSYNSPLHF. V gene TRBV11-3 combines with J gene TRBJ1-6; no clear D. This CDR3 contains 18 residues. Per germline, CDR1 SGHNT and CDR2 YENEEA. Trimming cost V 0 bases and J 0 bases, with 12 bases left between them.